The 30 T cell receptor beta chains presented below share a single source sample, sequenced in a study of shared clonotypes between healthy human individuals. Only in-frame clones appear in the TCRdb table, and some are missing; sequencing was by immunoSEQ multiplex PCR. The sample lists 2 million or so clones, roughly 96% seen once, with 0.1% to 0.15% in the top ten. Sequencing was done on a sample of naive CD4+ T cells sorted from blood. Indicated subset: CD45RA+ positively selected. The receptors here all came from a man aged 18 to 30 in good health.

V and J are TRBV4-2 and TRBJ1-5; no reliable D call. This CDR3 is 16 amino acids long. The V end was cut by 1 base, the J end by 1 base, with 11 bases between. Germline loops: CDR1 LGHNA, CDR2 YNFKEQ. CDR3 in amino acids: CASSQAGGLSNQPQHF. The CDR3 coding sequence is TGTGCCAGCAGCCAAGCGGGAGGGTTAAGCAATCAGCCCCAGCATTTT.

Details on this clone: Other DNA sequences in the sample encode the same CDR3. The chain uses TRBV27 and TRBJ2-7, with TRBD1 matching 9 bases. Germline trimming cut 3 bases from V and 2 bases from J; bases unmatched to any gene: 2. Germline V gene sequence: CDR1 MNHEY, CDR2 SMNVEV (reference sequence). The CDR3 has 14 amino acids. CDR3 loop: CASSFTGGPYEQYF. The CDR3 nucleotides read TGTGCCAGCAGTTTTACAGGGGGCCCCTACGAGCAGTACTTC.

The rearrangement joins TRBV7-8 to TRBJ2-2; D not certain. The CDR3 extends over 14 amino acids. V was trimmed by 3 bases and J by 1 base, leaving 6 bases between them. The germline CDR1 and CDR2 sequences are SGHVS and FQNEAQ. CDR3 DNA: TGTGCCAGCAGCTTTCGGCTGAACACCGGGGAGCTGTTTTTT. Its translation: CASSFRLNTGELFF.

The rearrangement joins TRBV27 to TRBJ2-1, with 14 nucleotides matching TRBD2. The V segment lost 8 bases and the J segment 7 bases; nucleotides outside the gene matches: 7. Per the germline V gene, CDR1 is MNHEY and CDR2 is SMNVEV (reference sequence). The CDR3 sequence is 15 residues long. The CDR3, as DNA: TGTGCCAGCGGGGGACTAGCGGGAGCCTCTAATGAGCAGTTCTTC. Translating gives CASGGLAGASNEQFF.

This chain connects TRBV30 to TRBJ2-2; possible D gene TRBD1, 5 bases. This CDR3 is built from 14 residues. With 1 base removed from V and 5 bases from J, the gap between germline ends came to 11 bases. Per germline, CDR1 GTSNPN and CDR2 SVGIG (reference sequence). CDR3 protein: CAWSEQGWTGELFF. The CDR3 DNA follows: TGTGCCTGGAGTGAGCAGGGATGGACCGGGGAGCTGTTTTTT. The full variable domain, completed using reference TRBV30 and TRBJ2-2, is SQTIHQWPATLVQPVGSPLSLECTVEGTSNPNLYWYRQAAGRGLQLLFYSVGIGQISSEVPQNLSASRPQDRQFILSSKKLLLSDSGFYLCAWSEQGWTGELFFGEGSRLTVL.

As for this clone: Other DNA sequences in the sample encode the same CDR3. V is TRBV5-1 and J is TRBJ2-2; the D gene is possibly TRBD1 (6 bases). CDR1 and CDR2 (germline): SGHRS, YFSETQ. Deletions cut 1 base from V and 0 bases from J, with 7 bases between. This CDR3 comprises 15 residues. The CDR3 DNA reads TGCGCCAGCAGCTTGCAGGGGACGAACACCGGGGAGCTGTTTTTT. Translating it yields CASSLQGTNTGELFF.

This clone came up many times. J is TRBJ1-2 and V is TRBV5-4; 9 nucleotides align to TRBD1. The CDR3 has 14 residues. V gave up 0 bases and J gave up 7 bases; unmatched junction bases: 4. Germline V CDR1 and CDR2: SGHNT, YYREEE (reference sequence). CDR3 sequence reads: CASSLGTGAGGYTF. The DNA of the CDR3 is TGTGCCAGCAGCTTGGGGACAGGGGCCGGTGGCTACACCTTC. The whole variable domain, filled in from reference TRBV5-4 and TRBJ1-2, reads ETGVTQSPTHLIKTRGQQVTLRCSSQSGHNTVSWYQQALGQGPQFIFQYYREEENGRGNFPPRFSGLQFPNYSSELNVNALELDDSALYLCASSLGTGAGGYTFGSGTRLTVV.

The table lists this clone with a count of one. This CDR3 is CVCGSPYEQYF. In nucleotides, the CDR3 is TGTGTTTGCGGCTCCCCTTACGAGCAGTACTTC. This chain connects TRBV12-2 to TRBJ2-7; the table's D call, TRBD2, was not checked against the DNA. TRBV12-2 is reported as a pseudogene. CDR3 size: 11 residues.

On this clone: The same CDR3 can be traced to other DNA sequences in this sample. The rearrangement joins TRBV5-1 to TRBJ2-7; 7 bases are shared with TRBD1. CDR1 is SGHRS and CDR2 is YFSETQ in the germline V gene. CDR3 length: 13 residues. The ends lost 5 bases at V and 1 base at J; junction bases unmatched: 3. The CDR3 DNA is TGCGCCAGCAGTCCGGGACAGTCCTACGAGCAGTACTTC. Translating gives CASSPGQSYEQYF. The full variable domain, its missing parts supplied by reference TRBV5-1 and TRBJ2-7, is KAGVTQTPRYLIKTRGQQVTLSCSPISGHRSVSWYQQTPGQGLQFLFEYFSETQRNKGNFPGRFSGRQFSNSRSEMNVSTLELGDSALYLCASSPGQSYEQYFGPGTRLTVT.

J is TRBJ2-2 and V is TRBV2; TRBD2 aligns across 12 bases. The trim removed 9 bases at V and 4 bases at J, leaving 9 bases unmatched. The CDR3 contains 16 residues. Germline loops: CDR1 SNHLY, CDR2 FYNNEI. For the CDR3, the DNA is TGTGCCAGTACCCTTGGGACTAGCGGGCCCACCGGGGAGCTGTTTTTT. Residues: CASTLGTSGPTGELFF. The full variable domain, in which reference TRBV2 and TRBJ2-2 provide the parts outside the CDR3, is EPEVTQTPSHQVTQMGQEVILRCVPISNHLYFYWYRQILGQKVEFLVSFYNNEISEKSEIFDDQFSVERPDGSNFTLKIRSTKLEDSAMYFCASTLGTSGPTGELFFGEGSRLTVL.

The genes are TRBV28 and TRBJ2-3; possible D gene TRBD2, 5 bases. Germline CDR1 and CDR2: MDHEN and SYDVKM. CDR3 size: 13 residues. V lost 8 bases, J lost 6 bases, and 15 bases lay in between. The CDR3 here is CASCEGSEDTQYF. In nucleotides, the CDR3 is TGTGCCAGCTGTGAGGGAAGTGAGGATACGCAGTATTTT.

The chain recombines TRBV6-5 with TRBJ1-1; 8 bases agree with TRBD1. The CDR3 covers 14 residues. Germline V gene sequence: CDR1 MNHEY, CDR2 SVGAGI. V shed 0 bases, J shed 11 bases, and the junction held 8 bases outside the gene matches. The CDR3 region is CASSYSGQGFRAFF. In DNA form, the CDR3 reads TGTGCCAGCAGTTACTCAGGACAGGGTTTTCGGGCTTTCTTT.

The rearrangement uses TRBV27 and TRBJ2-7, with TRBD1 identical over 8 bases. CDR3 length: 14 amino acids. Germline V gene lookup returns CDR1 MNHEY and CDR2 SMNVEV (reference sequence). The V segment lost 5 bases and the J segment 4 bases; nucleotides outside the gene matches: 7. The CDR3 DNA follows: TGTGCCAGCAGTCCGGGACAGGCTCATTACGAGCAGTACTTC. It specifies CASSPGQAHYEQYF.

J is TRBJ1-1 and V is TRBV30, with D possibly TRBD1 on 5 matching bases. The CDR3 is 14 residues long. V lost 4 bases to trimming and J lost 7 bases, with 19 bases between them. Germline V gives CDR1 GTSNPN, CDR2 SVGIG (reference sequence). Here the CDR3 DNA reads TGTGCCTGGACTGTCGGGTCCAGTGGGGGTGAAGCTTTCTTT. Its translation is CAWTVGSSGGEAFF.

This chain connects TRBV11-2 to TRBJ2-1, with TRBD2 matching 10 bases. This CDR3 has 13 residues. CDR1 is SGHAT, CDR2 FQNNGV, per germline. J lost 9 bases, V lost 6 bases, and 5 bases had no gene match. CDR3 coding DNA: TGTGCCAGCAGGCCTACTAGCGGGACTGAGCAGTTCTTC. Translation gives CASRPTSGTEQFF.

The V call is TRBV28, the J call TRBJ2-5; possibly TRBD2 for D (7 bases). The CDR3 is made up of 13 amino acids. Germline V CDR1 and CDR2: MDHEN, SYDVKM. With 7 bases removed from V and 4 bases from J, the gap between germline ends came to 13 bases. The DNA for the CDR3 is TGTGCCAGCACGGGGGGCGCGGGAGAGACCCAGTACTTC. Residues: CASTGGAGETQYF.

This chain links TRBV6-5 with TRBJ1-2, with D maybe TRBD1 (5 bases). Looked up from germline, CDR1 is MNHEY and CDR2 is SVGAGI. The CDR3 extends over 14 amino acids. Trimming took off 7 bases at V and 8 bases at J, with 20 bases between the two ends. CDR3 coding DNA: TGTGCCAGCAATACGGGGCAGGGAGGTACCGGCTACACCTTC. This translates into CASNTGQGGTGYTF.

V usage is TRBV11-3 and J usage is TRBJ2-7; 10 bases fit TRBD1. The CDR3 has 16 residues. From germline, CDR1 is SGHNT and CDR2 YENEEA. V lost 5 bases to trimming and J lost 1 base; unmatched junction nucleotides: 8. The CDR3 here is CASSPPGQGTSYEQYF. CDR3 bases: TGTGCCAGCAGCCCCCCGGGACAGGGGACGTCCTACGAGCAGTACTTC. Full variable domain (outside the CDR3, taken from reference TRBV11-3 and TRBJ2-7): EAGVVQSPRYKIIEKKQPVAFWCNPISGHNTLYWYLQNLGQGPELLIRYENEEAVDDSQLPKDRFSAERLKGVDSTLKIQPAELGDSAVYLCASSPPGQGTSYEQYFGPGTRLTVT.

V is TRBV5-1 and J is TRBJ2-1; TRBD1 matches at 7 bases. This CDR3 spans 15 amino acids. Germline V CDR1 and CDR2: SGHRS, YFSETQ. V lost 2 bases and J lost 6; bases outside the gene matches: 8. The CDR3 nucleotides are TGCGCCAGCAGCTTAGGGCGACAGGGACGCAATGAGCAGTTCTTC. Protein product: CASSLGRQGRNEQFF.

The chain employs TRBV10-1 and TRBJ2-7, with a tentative D call TRBD2 (6 bases). Looked up from germline, CDR1 is WNHNN and CDR2 is SYGVQD (reference sequence). This CDR3 comprises 14 residues. Between the trimmed V and J ends, which lost 10 bases and 1 base, there was a span of 17 bases. DNA of the CDR3: TGCGCCATGACGGGGGAATCGATTTCCTACGAGCAGTACTTC. Translating gives CAMTGESISYEQYF.

Concerning this clone itself: At the DNA level, this CDR3 is encoded by other sequences in the same sample as well. The gene calls are TRBV18 and TRBJ1-1; perhaps TRBD1 as D (6 bases). CDR3 length equals 14 residues. Looked up from germline, CDR1 is KGHSH and CDR2 is LQKENI. V lost 3 bases and J lost 3, with 11 bases in between. CDR3 DNA sequence: TGTGCCAGCTCACCTCAGGGGTTGGACACTGAAGCTTTCTTT. It encodes CASSPQGLDTEAFF.

V is TRBV7-6 and J is TRBJ1-1, with D unclear. V lost 5 bases, J lost 0 bases, and 10 bases lay in between. Germline V CDR1 and CDR2: SGHVS, FNYEAQ. CDR3 length equals 14 residues. CDR3 sequence: CASSAEALNTEAFF. The DNA of the CDR3 is TGTGCCAGCAGCGCCGAGGCCTTGAACACTGAAGCTTTCTTT.

The rearrangement joins TRBV20-1 to TRBJ2-5, with unresolved D. The CDR3 covers 11 residues. Germline lookup yields CDR1 DFQATT and CDR2 SNEGSKA (reference sequence). For the CDR3, the DNA is TGCAGCTTGCTAGTCCAAGAGACCCAGTACTTC. Encoded protein: CSLLVQETQYF.

The V and J genes are TRBV4-1 and TRBJ2-7; possibly TRBD1 or TRBD2 for D (5 bases each). Germline assignment: CDR1 MGHRA and CDR2 YSYEKL. This CDR3 spans 16 amino acids. Deletions cut 4 bases from V and 1 base from J, with 17 bases between. DNA of the CDR3: TGCGCCAGCAGCCGAGGGGAAGCTCTTAGGTCCTACGAGCAGTACTTC. The encoded protein is CASSRGEALRSYEQYF.

The V gene is TRBV28, the J gene TRBJ2-5, with TRBD1 matching 8 bases. With V trimmed by 5 bases and J by 5 bases, 10 bases remained unmatched. The CDR3 runs to 15 residues. CDR1 and CDR2 (germline): MDHEN, SYDVKM. The CDR3 protein is CASSNRDRRTETQYF. CDR3 coding DNA: TGTGCCAGCAGTAACCGGGACAGGAGAACGGAGACCCAGTACTTC.

The chain carries TRBV5-1 and TRBJ1-3; no clear D gene. The ends were cut back, 0 bases at V and 0 bases at J, with 13 bases in the middle. This CDR3 comprises 17 residues. CDR1 SGHRS and CDR2 YFSETQ come from the germline V gene. Here the CDR3 DNA reads TGCGCCAGCAGCTTGGAGGGCCCGGGAAGCTCTGGAAACACCATATATTTT. It translates to CASSLEGPGSSGNTIYF.

The rearrangement uses TRBV2 and TRBJ2-7, with D unclear. The V and J ends lost 6 bases and 1 base respectively, with 13 bases between them. Germline V lookup: CDR1 SNHLY, CDR2 FYNNEI. The CDR3 sequence is 14 residues long. This CDR3 reads CASRGSQVSYEQYF. Here the CDR3 DNA reads TGTGCCAGCAGAGGATCTCAGGTATCCTACGAGCAGTACTTC. Full variable domain (remainder filled in from reference TRBV2 and TRBJ2-7): EPEVTQTPSHQVTQMGQEVILRCVPISNHLYFYWYRQILGQKVEFLVSFYNNEISEKSEIFDDQFSVERPDGSNFTLKIRSTKLEDSAMYFCASRGSQVSYEQYFGPGTRLTVT.

The rearrangement joins TRBV19 to TRBJ2-7; D not certain. Germline loops: CDR1 LNHDA, CDR2 SQIVND (reference sequence). The CDR3 has 13 amino acids. Trimming removed 2 bases from V and 0 bases from J, with 5 bases in between. CDR3 coding DNA: TGTGCCAGTAGTATACCCAACTCCTACGAGCAGTACTTC. Protein: CASSIPNSYEQYF.

The gene calls are TRBV2 and TRBJ2-7, with a weak D call TRBD1 (6 bases). The CDR3 consists of 17 residues. Germline-derived CDR1 and CDR2 are SNHLY and FYNNEI. The germline V and J ends were trimmed by 7 bases and 2 bases, with 24 bases remaining between them. DNA for the CDR3: TGTGCCAGCACCGGGACACGTCCCAACCCGAGTACCTACGAGCAGTACTTC. Translation gives CASTGTRPNPSTYEQYF.

The CDR3 nucleotides read TGCGCCAGCAGCGGGTCAGGGGCCTACGAGCAGTACTTC. Translation: CASSGSGAYEQYF. The rearrangement joins TRBV5-1 to TRBJ2-7, with D maybe TRBD1 (6 bases). Looked up from germline, CDR1 is SGHRS and CDR2 is YFSETQ. The length of the CDR3 is 13 residues. Trimming cost V 4 bases and J 2 bases, with 10 bases left between them. Based on the CDR3 plus reference TRBV5-1 and TRBJ2-7, the full variable domain is KAGVTQTPRYLIKTRGQQVTLSCSPISGHRSVSWYQQTPGQGLQFLFEYFSETQRNKGNFPGRFSGRQFSNSRSEMNVSTLELGDSALYLCASSGSGAYEQYFGPGTRLTVT.